The TCR beta chain under discussion was sequenced for a study of early T cells in non-severe SARS-CoV-2 infection. General study findings and limits: VDJdb matching, biased toward anti-spike CD8 responses, missed private and CD4 specificities.

For this clonotype: The antigen remains undetermined.

Unique molecular identifier tags were affixed to discrete cDNA molecules. MiXCR was run by TCRdb on the 5' RACE reads, yielding one entry per CDR3 protein. The sample contains fewer than 35,000 distinct CDR3 sequences, approximately 6% of which appear only once. Sequences were obtained from whole blood. This receptor was taken from an adult who was a healthcare worker with PCR-confirmed SARS-CoV-2 infection or an uninfected control (not recorded which).

The DNA of the CDR3 is TGTGCCAGCAGCTCCGGACGGTACACAGATACGCAGTATTTT. It codes for CASSSGRYTDTQYF. The chain uses TRBV7-2 and TRBJ2-3, with no clear D. V was clipped by 4 bases and J by 2 bases, with 10 bases between them. The CDR3 covers 14 residues. From germline, CDR1 is SGHTA and CDR2 FQGNSA. Full variable domain (remainder filled in from reference TRBV7-2 and TRBJ2-3): GAGVSQSPSNKVTEKGKDVELRCDPISGHTALYWYRQSLGQGLEFLIYFQGNSAPDKSGLPSDRFSAERTGGSVSTLTIQRTQQEDSAVYLCASSSGRYTDTQYFGPGTRLTVL.